A single sample is the source of the 6 T cell receptor beta chains below, sequenced in a study of cytomegalovirus exposure and HLA in healthy donors. Researchers ran the PCR with 60 Vbeta and 13 Jbeta primers. Generated by immunoSEQ multiplex PCR, the TCRdb table keeps only in-frame clones and is missing some. The repertoire includes approximately 140,000 clones, around 70% of them detected once, and approximately 2.9% sits in the top ten. The sequenced material came from PBMCs. These receptors originate from a human donor in good health.

This clone was seen a handful of times. Other DNA variants within this sample encode the same CDR3. CDR3 sequence reads: CASSLRQGGSTDTQYF. CDR3 coding DNA: TGTGCCAGCAGCTTGCGACAGGGTGGAAGCACAGATACGCAGTATTTT. The J gene is TRBJ2-3, the V gene TRBV7-2, with 7 bases identical to TRBD1. V gave up 3 bases and J gave up 0 bases; unmatched junction bases: 6. Germline loops: CDR1 SGHTA, CDR2 FQGNSA. This CDR3 comprises 16 residues.

This chain uses TRBV27 with TRBJ1-5; maybe TRBD1 (6 bases). Deletions cut 2 bases from V and 2 bases from J, with 31 bases between. The germline CDR1 and CDR2 sequences are MNHEY and SMNVEV (reference sequence). CDR3 length: 22 amino acids. CDR3 DNA sequence: TGTGCCAGCAGTTTAGCCGCGCCTGCGGGGGCGATTCCGGTGGTAGGCAATCAGCCCCAGCATTTT. It translates to CASSLAAPAGAIPVVGNQPQHF.

The chain links TRBV30 to TRBJ1-4, with TRBD1 matching over 9 bases. This CDR3 spans 14 amino acids. V was clipped by 4 bases and J by 8 bases; unmatched bases: 8. Germline-derived CDR1 and CDR2 are GTSNPN and SVGIG (reference sequence). CDR3 amino acids: CAWNTGQGSEKLFF. The CDR3 DNA follows: TGTGCCTGGAATACGGGACAGGGTAGCGAAAAACTGTTTTTT.

The chain has TRBV30 and TRBJ2-3; tentative D call: TRBD2 (5 bases). The CDR3 runs 13 residues. Trimming shortened V by 2 bases and J by 1 base, and 7 bases separated the two germline ends. CDR1 GTSNPN and CDR2 SVGIG come from the germline V gene (reference sequence). CDR3 nucleotide sequence: TGTGCCTGGAGTATGAGGGGCACAGATACGCAGTATTTT. This codes for CAWSMRGTDTQYF.

The rearrangement links TRBV10-1 to TRBJ2-7; no firm D call. The CDR3 runs 12 residues. V was pared by 7 bases and J by 0 bases, with 7 bases between. Germline V gene lookup returns CDR1 WNHNN and CDR2 SYGVQD (reference sequence). CDR3 region: CASNGYSYEQYF. In DNA, the CDR3 is TGCGCCAGCAACGGGTACTCCTACGAGCAGTACTTC.

The CDR3 here is CASSLAVASYNEQFF. The CDR3 DNA sequence: TGTGCCAGCAGCTTAGCCGTGGCCTCCTACAATGAGCAGTTCTTC. This sequence joins TRBV7-2 and TRBJ2-1; no clear D. There are 15 residues in the CDR3. CDR1 SGHTA and CDR2 FQGNSA come from the germline V gene. Trimming removed 0 bases at V and 0 bases at J, with 6 bases between.